The T cell receptor (beta chain) under discussion was sequenced for a study of OX40 agonist ivuxolimab in advanced cancers. Study context: Dose-escalation patients' cancers were hepatocellular carcinoma, melanoma, renal cell or head and neck cancer. The eligibility criteria allowed prior anti-PD-1, anti-PD-L1 or anti-CTLA-4 therapy, and around 40% had some. Partial response was recorded in three patients: one hepatocellular carcinoma and two cutaneous melanoma cases. Study results and limitations: CD4+ and CD8+ blood T cells expanded clonally by week 6 at 0.1 to 3.0 mg/kg.

This table comes from immunoSEQ multiplex PCR, and its TCRdb copy is limited to in-frame clones, with some not included. The sample lists some 70,000 clones, roughly 82% occurring once. There are 14 residues in the CDR3. The V gene end was trimmed by 2 bases and the J gene end by 4 bases; junction bases not matched to a gene: 3. The germline CDR1 and CDR2 sequences are KGHSH and LQKENI. As for this clone: Its target is unknown.

The clonotype was recovered from an adult with an advanced solid tumor such as melanoma, head and neck, liver or kidney cancer. Sequenced here: CD4+ or CD8+ T cells sorted from blood, sampled in a trial of the OX40 agonist ivuxolimab. The rearrangement uses TRBV18 and TRBJ2-3, with 7 bases lining up with TRBD2. The CDR3 is CASSPGLVSDTQYF. The DNA of the CDR3 is TGTGCCAGCTCACCAGGACTAGTGTCAGATACGCAGTATTTT.